A selection of T cell receptor beta chains follows, all from one sample in a study of tumor and adjacent non-tumor tissue in lung cancer. TCRdb passed the multiplex PCR reads through MiXCR, listing each CDR3 protein once. Among approximately 75,000 distinct CDR3 sequences listed, around four fifths were seen once. Material: lung tumor tissue. Receptor source: a woman between 45 and 60 years old with non-small cell lung cancer. Each CDR3 is given with its conserved first and last residue. D genes are given only for firm matches. The size of a clone is reported for some rows only, either as once, few or many, or as a class for expanded clones.

TRBJ1-3 TRBD1 TRBV6-6 NA TGTGCCAGCAGTTTTACCGGGACAGGGGGTTCTGGAAACACCATGTATTTT CASSFTGTGGSGNTMYF
TRBJ2-6 NA TRBV6-6 NA TGTGCCAGCAGAGAGGGCGGTTCGTTTGCTGGGGCCAACGTCCTGACTTTC CASREGGSFAGANVLTF
TRBJ2-2 NA TRBV6-1 NA TGTGCCAGCAGTGAAGGCGGACAGAACACCGGGGAGCTGTTATTT CASSEGGQNTGELLF
TRBJ2-3 NA TRBV12-3/TRBV12-4 NA TGTGCCAACAGCCCGAGGACAGGAGGGAGGGCAGATACGCAGTATTTT CANSPRTGGRADTQYF
TRBJ1-5 TRBD1 TRBV7-3 NA TGTGACAGCAACTTAAACCCCCAGGGGGAAGGGGCTATCAATCAGCCCCAGCATTTT CDSNLNPQGEGAINQPQHF
TRBJ2-7 TRBD2 TRBV11-2 NA TGTGCCAGCAGCCCCCGGACTAACGGGAGGGCATTATGGTGGCAGTACTTC CASSPRTNGRALWWQYF
TRBJ2-1 NA TRBV6-5 NA TGTGCCAGCAGTCACGGGACAAACTCCTACAATGAGCACTTCTTC CASSHGTNSYNEHFF
TRBJ2-3 TRBD2 TRBV6-5 NA TGTTCCGGCAGTTATCGGACTAGCGGGAGTAGTAATACGCAGTATTTT CSGSYRTSGSSNTQYF
TRBJ1-2 TRBD1 TRBV11-2 NA TGTGCTTGCAGCTTAGGCCCCTCCGGGACAGCGTATGGCTACACCTTC CACSLGPSGTAYGYTF
TRBJ2-3 TRBD2 TRBV4-2 NA TGTGCCCGCAGCCAACATTTTACTAGCGGGATGATGGATACGCAGTATTTT CARSQHFTSGMMDTQYF
TRBJ2-1 TRBD2 TRBV24-1 NA TGTGTCACCAGTGACTCACTAGCGGGGGATGAGAAGTTTTTC CVTSDSLAGDEKFF
TRBJ1-2 TRBD1 TRBV11-2 NA TGTGCCAACAGCTTAGGCCCCACCGGGACAGCCTATGGCTACACATTC CANSLGPTGTAYGYTF
TRBJ1-1 TRBD1 TRBV19 many TGTGCCAGTACGGGAGGACAGGCGAACACTGAAGCTTTCTTT CASTGGQANTEAFF
TRBJ1-2 NA TRBV11-2 NA TGTGCCAGCAGCTTAGGCTCCTCCGGGACGCCCTATGGCTACACCTTC CASSLGSSGTPYGYTF
TRBJ2-1 NA TRBV11-2 NA TGTGCCAGCTGCTTAGAGGCGGAAGCTGAGCAGTTCTTC CASCLEAEAEQFF
TRBJ2-5 TRBD2 TRBV7-8 once TGTGCCAGCACCTTAGACCGGACGGGAGGGTCGGAAGAGGCCCAGTACTTC CASTLDRTGGSEEAQYF
TRBJ2-3 TRBD1 TRBV9 NA TGTGCCAGCAGCCTGACCGGGACAGGGGTGGAAGATGCGCAGTATTTT CASSLTGTGVEDAQYF
TRBJ2-1 NA TRBV5-1 many TGCGCCAGCAGCTTTGGAGCGTTGGACAATGAGCAGTTCTTC CASSFGALDNEQFF
TRBJ2-6 TRBD1 TRBV12-3/TRBV12-4 NA TGTGCCAGCAGTGTTCGGACAGGGGCTGGGCTCTCTGGGGCCGACGTCCTGACTTTC CASSVRTGAGLSGADVLTF
TRBJ2-3 NA TRBV11-2 NA TGTACCAGCACCCCACCCTGGGCCATCATCACAGATACGCAGTATTTT CTSTPPWAIITDTQYF
TRBJ2-1 NA TRBV12-3/TRBV12-4 NA TGTGCCAGCAAAATGGGAAATGAGCAGCTCTTC CASKMGNEQLF
TRBJ2-6 TRBD1 TRBV12-3/TRBV12-4 once TGTGTCAACAGTGCTCGGACAGGGGCTGGGCTCTCTGGGGCCAACGTCCTGACTTTC CVNSARTGAGLSGANVLTF
TRBJ2-1 TRBD1 TRBV11-1 few TGTGTCAGCAGCCTAGGGGGCAAGCAGTTCTTC CVSSLGGKQFF
TRBJ2-7 NA TRBV11-2 NA TGTACCATCAGCTTAGGCTCTACGAAGCAGTACTTC CTISLGSTKQYF
TRBJ1-6 NA TRBV4-1 NA TGCGCCAGCAACCAAGTAGTGGACGGGGAGCGGGATTCACCCCTCCACTTT CASNQVVDGERDSPLHF
TRBJ1-2 NA TRBV4-1 NA TGCGTCAGTAGCCAAGCTAATGGCTACACCTTC CVSSQANGYTF
TRBJ2-2 NA TRBV6-1 NA TGTGTCAGCAGTGAAGATCCCGGGAGTGTCACCGAGGAGCTGTCTTTT CVSSEDPGSVTEELSF
TRBJ2-5 NA TRBV2 few TGTGCCAGCAGTGAATCCAGGGTGCAGGAGACCCAGTACTTC CASSESRVQETQYF
TRBJ1-2 NA TRBV6-2/TRBV6-3 NA TGTACCAGTACTCGAGGGACGGATTATTATGGCTACACCTTC CTSTRGTDYYGYTF
TRBJ1-2 NA TRBV29-1 NA NA CGVGAGSAYGYIF
TRBJ2-7 NA TRBV11-1 NA TGTGCCAGTAGCCGGAGAGTGGCGGCCTCCTACGAGCAATACTTC CASSRRVAASYEQYF
TRBJ1-2 NA TRBV6-5 few TGTGCCAGTAGTTACGTGGCGACAGTTAACTATGGCTACACCTTC CASSYVATVNYGYTF
TRBJ2-7 TRBD2 TRBV4-2 NA TGTGCTAGCAGCCAAGAAGGACTAGCAGGAGAAGACTGCTACGAGCAGTACTTC CASSQEGLAGEDCYEQYF
TRBJ2-1 TRBD2 TRBV7-9 many TGTGCCAGCAGCTTAGCGGGACTAGCAGGGGAAGAGCAGTTCTTC CASSLAGLAGEEQFF
TRBJ2-1 NA TRBV7-9 NA TGTGTCAGCAGCTCCGTGTCTGCCGGCAATTTGGAGCAGTTCTTC CVSSSVSAGNLEQFF
TRBJ1-4 NA TRBV6-5 once TGTGCCAGCAGTTACTCCGGGACCGCTAATGAAAATCTGTTTTTC CASSYSGTANENLFF
TRBJ2-1 NA TRBV5-4 NA TGTGCCAGCAGCTTAGTCTACCGGAACGAGCAGTTCTTC CASSLVYRNEQFF
TRBJ1-3 NA TRBV29-1 NA TGTAGCACCTGGACAGTCCGCGGCACCTTATATTTT CSTWTVRGTLYF
TRBJ2-5 TRBD2 TRBV5-4 NA TGTGTCAGCAGCCCGGGGGGGGCTAACGCTGAGACCCAGTACTTC CVSSPGGANAETQYF
TRBJ2-3 NA TRBV5-4 NA TGTGCCAGCAGCTCAAAGTTCGGAGGGACAGATACGCACTATTTT CASSSKFGGTDTHYF
TRBJ2-3 TRBD2 TRBV6-1 NA TGTTCCAGCAATGGACTAGCGGGAGGGCCAGATACGCAGTATTTT CSSNGLAGGPDTQYF
TRBJ2-7 NA TRBV6-1 NA TGTGCCAGCAGTAAAAATCCGGAACAGGCCTACGAGCAGTACTTC CASSKNPEQAYEQYF
TRBJ2-1 TRBD2 TRBV29-1 NA TGCAGTCCCGAGGATAGGGTAGCGGGTTCCAATGAGCAGTTCTTC CSPEDRVAGSNEQFF
TRBJ1-6 NA TRBV7-9 NA TGTGCCAACAGCGCTGAACCGTCCAGCTCCTATAATTCACCCCTCCACTTT CANSAEPSSSYNSPLHF
TRBJ2-1 TRBD2 TRBV12-5 NA TGTGTTATTGGTTTGACGCTAGCGGGAGGTAATGAGCAGTTCTTC CVIGLTLAGGNEQFF
TRBJ2-5 NA TRBV12-3/TRBV12-4 NA TGTGTCAGCAGTCAGAACTCGGGACACCCACAGGAGACCCAGTACTTT CVSSQNSGHPQETQYF
TRBJ2-7 NA TRBV4-1 NA TGCGCCAACAGCCCCTTCCGGGGCAGGGGTATCTACGAGCAGTACTTC CANSPFRGRGIYEQYF
TRBJ2-3 NA TRBV2 NA TGTGCCAGCAGTGAGGTAAAAGCGCAGTATTTT CASSEVKAQYF
TRBJ1-2 NA TRBV6-6 many TGTGCCTCGGCGGCAGGGACGGGTTCTCAAGGCTACACCTTC CASAAGTGSQGYTF
TRBJ1-1 TRBD1 TRBV4-2 NA TGTGCCAGCAGCCCAGAGGGACAGGTAAACATTGAAGCTCTCTTT CASSPEGQVNIEALF
TRBJ2-2 NA TRBV24-1 once TGTGCCGCCAGTGACCCCAGCACCGGGATCGGCGGGGAGCTGTTTTTT CAASDPSTGIGGELFF
TRBJ2-1 TRBD2 TRBV20-1 many TGCAGTGCTCTTAGCGGGAGGGCCAACAATGAGCAGTTCTTC CSALSGRANNEQFF
TRBJ2-1 NA TRBV4-1 NA TGCTCCAGCAACCAGAAGGGCGACTCTGAGCAGTTCTTC CSSNQKGDSEQFF
TRBJ2-7 TRBD1 TRBV20-1 NA TGCAGTGTTAGGAAGGGACAGGATGCCTACGAGCAGTACTTT CSVRKGQDAYEQYF
TRBJ2-1 NA TRBV6-2/TRBV6-3 NA TGTGCGAGCAGTTACTTGATTAGCCATGAGCAGTTCTTC CASSYLISHEQFF
TRBJ2-7 TRBD2 TRBV6-1 once TGTGCCAGCAGTGCGGGACTAGCGGGCTCCTACGATCAGTACTTC CASSAGLAGSYDQYF
TRBJ2-7 NA TRBV12-3/TRBV12-4 NA TGTGCGAGCAGTCGGGGGTCCTACGACCAGTACTTC CASSRGSYDQYF
TRBJ2-7 NA TRBV4-1 NA TGCGGGGGGCGAGGGAAGACAACTCCCTACGAGCAGTGCTTC CGGRGKTTPYEQCF
TRBJ1-5 NA TRBV6-6 NA TGTGCCAGCAGTTACTCGCTGAGGGGCGGAAAGGGTTTGACCCAGCAATTT CASSYSLRGGKGLTQQF